The source of this TCR beta chain is a study of blood T cell repertoires in COVID-19. Study summary: Spain, Italy and the United States supplied samples that represented acute and convalescent COVID-19. The analysed material was cDNA or gDNA that came from T cells, B-cell-depleted T cells, or PBMCs.

How the authors handled the data: Estimates of nucleated cell counts were drawn from the amplification of reference gene primers. Assay: immunoSEQ multiplex PCR; the TCRdb copy retains only in-frame clones and omits some. V and J calls and clone size are as listed in that table; D and trimming were resolved from the DNA. The table shows around 94,000 clones, with 80% to 85% occurring only once. V was pared by 0 bases and J by 5 bases, with 6 bases of the junction left unmatched. The CDR3 runs to 17 residues. Germline V gene data show CDR1 as SGHDN and CDR2 as FVKESK. The specimen was peripheral blood. The receptor was isolated from a man in his sixties with acute or convalescent COVID-19. The chain has TRBV14 and TRBJ2-2, with 10 nucleotides matching TRBD2. In DNA form, the CDR3 reads TGTGCCAGCAGCCAAGAAGCGGGGGGGCCCGGAACCGGGGAGCTGTTTTTT. This codes for CASSQEAGGPGTGELFF. Full variable domain (outside the CDR3, taken from reference TRBV14 and TRBJ2-2): EAGVTQFPSHSVIEKGQTVTLRCDPISGHDNLYWYRRVMGKEIKFLLHFVKESKQDESGMPNNRFLAERTGGTYSTLKVQPAELEDSGVYFCASSQEAGGPGTGELFFGEGSRLTVL.